The 27 T cell receptor beta chains below were found in one sample sequenced in a study of T cell changes during pregnancy in multiple sclerosis. The repertoire was sequenced with immunoSEQ multiplex PCR; TCRdb's copy has only in-frame clones and lacks some. This sample carries fewer than 25,000 clones, around 89% of them seen once, and the ten largest clones take around 7%. The sample was CD8+ T cells from peripheral blood mononuclear cells, taken in the first trimester of pregnancy. All receptors derive from a female donor with multiple sclerosis, enrolled in a pregnancy study.

The chain joins TRBV27 to TRBJ2-1; 12 bases align to TRBD2. Germline V CDR1 and CDR2: MNHEY, SMNVEV (reference sequence). Trimming removed 6 bases from V and 8 bases from J; junction bases left unmatched: 8. The CDR3 is 15 residues long. The CDR3 coding sequence is TGTGCCAGCAGGCCACTAGCGGGAGGTTGGGATGAGCAGTTCTTC. Protein sequence: CASRPLAGGWDEQFF.

The chain couples TRBV5-1 to TRBJ2-7; 7 nucleotides line up with TRBD2. CDR3 size: 14 residues. Looked up from germline, CDR1 is SGHRS and CDR2 is YFSETQ. V lost 3 bases and J lost 2; bases outside the gene matches: 5. The CDR3: CASSYGLDTYEQYF. CDR3 nucleotide sequence: TGCGCCAGCAGCTACGGACTAGATACCTACGAGCAGTACTTC.

The V and J genes are TRBV9 and TRBJ1-2, with TRBD1 matching 10 bases. The CDR3 has 16 amino acids. The germline gives CDR1 SGDLS, CDR2 YYNGEE. With 3 bases clipped from V and 8 bases from J, the junction kept 13 bases outside the gene matches. The CDR3 DNA follows: TGTGCCAGCAGCGCAGTGGGGGACAGGGGTAGTTCAGGCTACACCTTC. Protein product: CASSAVGDRGSSGYTF.

The rearrangement joins TRBV9 to TRBJ2-3, with D hard to call. Trimming took 1 base from V and 0 from J, leaving 6 bases between them. Germline loops: CDR1 SGDLS, CDR2 YYNGEE. This CDR3 is 14 amino acids long. The CDR3: CASSVPGSTDTQYF. CDR3 nucleotides: TGTGCCAGCAGCGTACCGGGTAGCACAGATACGCAGTATTTT.

J is TRBJ2-7 and V is TRBV21-1; the D call of TRBD2 is as the table states it, not checked on the DNA. TRBV21-1 is a pseudogene segment. CDR3 length: 15 residues. CDR3 coding DNA: TGTGCCAGCACAGGGGAAGCGGGAGACTCCTACGAGCAGTACTTC. This translates into CASTGEAGDSYEQYF.

This rearrangement joins TRBV4-3 to TRBJ2-3; 7 bases line up with TRBD2. The CDR3 has 15 residues. Looked up from germline, CDR1 is LGHNA and CDR2 is YSLEER. J lost 6 bases, V lost 1 base, and 7 bases had no gene match. CDR3 in amino acids: CASSQVGSGLDTQYF. CDR3 DNA sequence: TGCGCCAGCAGCCAAGTAGGTAGCGGGTTGGATACGCAGTATTTT.

By share, this clone ranks as medium-sized. The chain uses TRBV6-4 and TRBJ2-3; 9 nucleotides match TRBD2. Germline V gene lookup returns CDR1 MRHNA and CDR2 SNTAGT. V was clipped by 3 bases and J by 4 bases; unmatched bases: 5. CDR3 length equals 15 residues. The CDR3 loop reads CASSEGAGGSDTQYF. CDR3 in DNA: TGTGCCAGCAGTGAGGGAGCGGGAGGCTCAGATACGCAGTATTTT.

About this clone itself: Without the conserved terminal phenylalanine or tryptophan, this CDR3 likely stems from a read error. Because the CDR3's place on the DNA is in doubt, the DNA is left out and the CDR3 is given as listed by TCRdb. The rearrangement links TRBV20-1 to TRBJ1-2; whether TRBD1, the table's D call, matches the DNA was not checked. The CDR3 adds up to 8 amino acids, both ends counted. In germline, CDR1 is DFQATT, CDR2 SNEGSKA (reference sequence). The chain's CDR3 is CSAYVRGP.

The genes are TRBV18 and TRBJ2-7; possible D gene TRBD1, 5 bases. With 0 bases removed from V and 0 bases from J, the gap between germline ends came to 6 bases. The CDR3 length is 14 residues. Germline assignment: CDR1 KGHSH and CDR2 LQKENI. CDR3 DNA: TGTGCCAGCTCACCACCAACAGGCTCCTACGAGCAGTACTTC. Protein sequence: CASSPPTGSYEQYF.

The chain carries TRBV6-5 and TRBJ2-7, with 8 bases lining up with TRBD2. CDR1 MNHEY and CDR2 SVGAGI come from the germline V gene. The CDR3 has 14 amino acids. J lost 5 bases, V lost 4 bases, and 7 bases had no gene match. The CDR3 coding sequence is TGTGCCAGCAGTTCCAGCGGGAGATTTAACGAGCAGTACTTC. Translated: CASSSSGRFNEQYF.

The chain employs TRBV19 and TRBJ2-7; 7 bases are a match to TRBD2. The CDR3 is 15 amino acids. V dropped 5 bases and J dropped 0; count of bases not matched to a gene: 7. Germline V lookup: CDR1 LNHDA, CDR2 SQIVND (reference sequence). DNA for the CDR3: TGTGCCAGTAGTCCGACCGAGCGGGGCTCCTACGAGCAGTACTTC. It specifies CASSPTERGSYEQYF.

The rearrangement uses TRBV7-6 and TRBJ1-2, with 11 bases identical to TRBD1. J gave up 1 base and V 5 bases, and 9 bases lay outside the gene matches. The length of the CDR3 is 17 residues. Germline CDR1 and CDR2: SGHVS and FNYEAQ. CDR3 sequence reads: CASSLGQGGLFNYGYTF. The DNA of the CDR3 is TGTGCCAGCAGCCTGGGACAGGGGGGTTTATTTAACTATGGCTACACCTTC.

This chain connects TRBV7-2 to TRBJ2-7, with D possibly being TRBD2 (6 bases). The germline V gene has CDR1 SGHTA and CDR2 FQGNSA. V was shortened by 3 bases and J by 2 bases, with 11 bases between the two germline ends. The CDR3 covers 14 residues. CDR3 nucleotides: TGTGCCAGCAGCTTTCCGGGACTCACCTACGAGCAGTACTTC. Its translation: CASSFPGLTYEQYF.

The chain is built from TRBV5-6 and TRBJ2-1; D possibly corresponds to TRBD2 (6 bases). In germline, CDR1 is SGHDT, CDR2 YYEEEE. Deletions cut 3 bases from V and 11 bases from J, with 12 bases between. CDR3 length: 12 amino acids. The CDR3 here is CASSSGTPKQFF. As DNA, the CDR3 is TGTGCCAGCAGCTCCGGGACTCCAAAGCAGTTCTTC.

This sequence joins TRBV27 and TRBJ2-7; 8 nucleotides agree with TRBD2. Unmatched junction bases numbered 4, after V lost 10 bases and J lost 2 bases. This CDR3 contains 12 residues. In germline, CDR1 is MNHEY, CDR2 SMNVEV (reference sequence). This CDR3 reads CAIRGGAYEQYF. CDR3 DNA: TGTGCCATCCGGGGGGGGGCCTACGAGCAGTACTTC.

The V call is TRBV7-9, the J call TRBJ2-1; 12 bases match TRBD2. CDR1 and CDR2 (germline): SEHNR, FQNEAQ (reference sequence). The CDR3 has 16 residues. V shed 5 bases, J shed 3 bases, and the junction held 5 bases outside the gene matches. The CDR3 coding sequence is TGTGCCAGCAGCCGCCAGACTAGCGGGGGCTACAATGAGCAGTTCTTC. This translates into CASSRQTSGGYNEQFF.

J is TRBJ2-1 and V is TRBV10-3; TRBD2 agrees at 7 bases. With V trimmed by 4 bases and J by 8 bases, 8 bases remained unmatched. This CDR3 has 14 residues. From germline, CDR1 is ENHRY and CDR2 SYGVKD. CDR3 bases: TGTGCCATCAGTGGGCGGGAGAGGCTCGATGAGCAGTTCTTC. Residues: CAISGRERLDEQFF.

This clone showed up just once. The V and J genes are TRBV7-9 and TRBJ1-1; 7 positions agree with TRBD1. From germline, CDR1 is SEHNR and CDR2 FQNEAQ (reference sequence). V lost 6 bases to trimming and J lost 4 bases; unmatched junction nucleotides: 5. The CDR3 runs 13 residues. CDR3 in amino acids: CASRAPGGTEAFF. CDR3 nucleotides: TGTGCCAGCAGAGCCCCAGGGGGCACTGAAGCTTTCTTT.

This rearrangement joins TRBV25-1 to TRBJ1-1, with TRBD1 identical over 10 bases. With V trimmed by 5 bases and J by 1 base, 13 bases remained unmatched. Germline V CDR1 and CDR2: MGHDK, SYGVNS. There are 18 residues in the CDR3. In nucleotides, the CDR3 is TGTGCCAGCAGTAGAACTAAAGGGACAGGGGACCCGAACACTGAAGCTTTCTTT. Protein sequence: CASSRTKGTGDPNTEAFF.

This clone is judged medium-sized (0.01 to 0.1%). V is TRBV6-1 and J is TRBJ1-4; TRBD1 agrees at 10 bases. The CDR3 runs 14 residues. The ends lost 4 bases at V and 7 bases at J; junction bases unmatched: 3. Germline V gene data show CDR1 as MNHNS and CDR2 as SASEGT. CDR3 protein: CASSGGTGVEKLFF. As DNA, the CDR3 is TGTGCCAGCAGTGGCGGGACAGGGGTTGAAAAACTGTTTTTT.

The chain couples TRBV28 to TRBJ1-1, with 10 bases lining up with TRBD1. Germline trimming cut 6 bases from V and 1 base from J; bases unmatched to any gene: 8. Germline V gives CDR1 MDHEN, CDR2 SYDVKM. The CDR3 spans 16 residues. The CDR3 DNA follows: TGTGCCAGCAGAGATAGACAGGGGGCAGGGAACACTGAAGCTTTCTTT. The encoded protein is CASRDRQGAGNTEAFF.

The genes are TRBV28 and TRBJ1-2, with 8 positions matching TRBD1. V trimming: 6 bases; J trimming: 8 bases; junction bases outside the gene matches: 8. The CDR3 sequence is 13 residues long. Germline CDR1 MDHEN, CDR2 SYDVKM. CDR3 amino acids: CASRTGVLGGYTF. For the CDR3, the DNA is TGTGCCAGCAGGACAGGGGTTTTAGGCGGCTACACCTTC.

The chain employs TRBV10-3 and TRBJ1-2, with D unresolved. The CDR3 covers 12 residues. Trimming removed 3 bases at V and 6 bases at J, with 8 bases between. Germline V CDR1 and CDR2: ENHRY, SYGVKD. CDR3 protein: CAISDGDHGYTF. The CDR3 DNA follows: TGTGCCATCAGTGACGGAGACCATGGCTACACCTTC.

This chain joins TRBV7-2 and TRBJ2-1, with 10 positions matching TRBD2. Looked up from germline, CDR1 is SGHTA and CDR2 is FQGNSA. The junction had 21 bases not matched to a gene; V was cut back by 4 bases and J by 15 bases. There are 17 residues in the CDR3. CDR3 nucleotide sequence: TGTGCCAGCAGCTCGGTAAACTTAGCGGGAGGCAAGGCCGGTGTGTTCTTC. Residues: CASSSVNLAGGKAGVFF.

This clone was counted many times. The chain couples TRBV6-4 to TRBJ2-1; 7 positions match TRBD2. Unmatched junction bases numbered 2, after V lost 0 bases and J lost 3 bases. Germline-derived CDR1 and CDR2 are MRHNA and SNTAGT. This CDR3 has 15 amino acids. In nucleotides, the CDR3 is TGTGCCAGCAGTGACTCGGCTAGCGGCTACAATGAGCAGTTCTTC. Protein sequence: CASSDSASGYNEQFF.

The J gene is TRBJ2-7, the V gene TRBV11-3, with TRBD1 matching over 8 bases. Germline CDR1 reads SGHNT; CDR2 reads YENEEA. Trimming at V came to 4 bases and at J to 7 bases, leaving 12 bases not matched to a gene. The CDR3 is 15 amino acids. The CDR3 here is CASSSSFQGAEEQYF. CDR3 DNA sequence: TGTGCCAGCAGCTCCTCATTCCAGGGGGCTGAGGAGCAGTACTTC.

This chain joins TRBV6-5 and TRBJ2-1; 9 positions agree with TRBD2. CDR1 is MNHEY and CDR2 is SVGAGI in the germline V gene. The CDR3 is 16 residues long. The ends lost 4 bases at V and 6 bases at J; junction bases unmatched: 10. CDR3 residues: CASSLAAGGVGNEQFF. The DNA of the CDR3 is TGTGCCAGCAGTTTAGCAGCGGGAGGAGTGGGCAATGAGCAGTTCTTC.